Each of the 2 T cell receptor beta chains below was sequenced from the same sample in a study of cytotoxic CD8 clonotypes in ibrutinib-treated CLL. Measured with immunoSEQ multiplex PCR; TCRdb has only the in-frame clones, and not every one. This sample has more than 300,000 clones; more than 65% occur once, and the top ten carry 6.5% to 8.5%. The starting material was PBMCs, obtained before ibrutinib treatment. All receptors come from a human donor with chronic lymphocytic leukemia.

The chain links TRBV30 to TRBJ2-7, with 9 bases that match TRBD1. The CDR3 runs to 14 residues. Germline V lookup: CDR1 GTSNPN, CDR2 SVGIG (reference sequence). J gave up 6 bases and V 8 bases, and 14 bases lay outside the gene matches. DNA of the CDR3: TGTGCCGCCTACTTGCGGGACAGGGTTTTCGAGCAGTACTTC. It translates to CAAYLRDRVFEQYF.

The chain links TRBV5-1 to TRBJ1-3; D uncertain. Germline V gene sequence: CDR1 SGHRS, CDR2 YFSETQ. V lost 0 bases to trimming and J lost 1 base, with 5 bases between them. CDR3 size: 14 residues. In nucleotides, the CDR3 is TGCGCCAGCAGCTTGGTACCGTCTGGAAACACCATATATTTT. It codes for CASSLVPSGNTIYF. Full variable domain (outside the CDR3, taken from reference TRBV5-1 and TRBJ1-3): KAGVTQTPRYLIKTRGQQVTLSCSPISGHRSVSWYQQTPGQGLQFLFEYFSETQRNKGNFPGRFSGRQFSNSRSEMNVSTLELGDSALYLCASSLVPSGNTIYFGEGSWLTVV.